This T cell receptor (beta chain) appears in the sequencing data of a study of blood T cell repertoires in COVID-19. Original processing notes: Estimation of nucleated cell counts relied on the amplification of reference gene primers. The assay was immunoSEQ multiplex PCR, and TCRdb's table has in-frame clones only and misses some. That table furnishes V, J and clone size, whereas the DNA furnished D and trimming. The sample has some 220,000 clones; 88% are singletons. This CDR3 contains 21 residues. Germline CDR1 and CDR2: KGHSH and LQKENI. The ends were cut back, 3 bases at V and 0 bases at J, with 29 bases in the middle. The participants were between about 18 and 89 years old and came from some 23 US areas. Participants had their cohort set by participant-reported clinical history.

Input material: PBMCs or T cells enriched from blood (not recorded which). J is TRBJ1-1 and V is TRBV18; possibly TRBD1 for D (5 bases). This clonotype originated in a woman between 25 and 40 years old who had recovered from COVID-19. The CDR3 here is CASSPFGGGVFSDRMNTEAFF. The CDR3 coding sequence is TGTGCCAGCTCACCGTTCGGGGGAGGAGTTTTTTCTGACCGGATGAACACTGAAGCTTTCTTT.